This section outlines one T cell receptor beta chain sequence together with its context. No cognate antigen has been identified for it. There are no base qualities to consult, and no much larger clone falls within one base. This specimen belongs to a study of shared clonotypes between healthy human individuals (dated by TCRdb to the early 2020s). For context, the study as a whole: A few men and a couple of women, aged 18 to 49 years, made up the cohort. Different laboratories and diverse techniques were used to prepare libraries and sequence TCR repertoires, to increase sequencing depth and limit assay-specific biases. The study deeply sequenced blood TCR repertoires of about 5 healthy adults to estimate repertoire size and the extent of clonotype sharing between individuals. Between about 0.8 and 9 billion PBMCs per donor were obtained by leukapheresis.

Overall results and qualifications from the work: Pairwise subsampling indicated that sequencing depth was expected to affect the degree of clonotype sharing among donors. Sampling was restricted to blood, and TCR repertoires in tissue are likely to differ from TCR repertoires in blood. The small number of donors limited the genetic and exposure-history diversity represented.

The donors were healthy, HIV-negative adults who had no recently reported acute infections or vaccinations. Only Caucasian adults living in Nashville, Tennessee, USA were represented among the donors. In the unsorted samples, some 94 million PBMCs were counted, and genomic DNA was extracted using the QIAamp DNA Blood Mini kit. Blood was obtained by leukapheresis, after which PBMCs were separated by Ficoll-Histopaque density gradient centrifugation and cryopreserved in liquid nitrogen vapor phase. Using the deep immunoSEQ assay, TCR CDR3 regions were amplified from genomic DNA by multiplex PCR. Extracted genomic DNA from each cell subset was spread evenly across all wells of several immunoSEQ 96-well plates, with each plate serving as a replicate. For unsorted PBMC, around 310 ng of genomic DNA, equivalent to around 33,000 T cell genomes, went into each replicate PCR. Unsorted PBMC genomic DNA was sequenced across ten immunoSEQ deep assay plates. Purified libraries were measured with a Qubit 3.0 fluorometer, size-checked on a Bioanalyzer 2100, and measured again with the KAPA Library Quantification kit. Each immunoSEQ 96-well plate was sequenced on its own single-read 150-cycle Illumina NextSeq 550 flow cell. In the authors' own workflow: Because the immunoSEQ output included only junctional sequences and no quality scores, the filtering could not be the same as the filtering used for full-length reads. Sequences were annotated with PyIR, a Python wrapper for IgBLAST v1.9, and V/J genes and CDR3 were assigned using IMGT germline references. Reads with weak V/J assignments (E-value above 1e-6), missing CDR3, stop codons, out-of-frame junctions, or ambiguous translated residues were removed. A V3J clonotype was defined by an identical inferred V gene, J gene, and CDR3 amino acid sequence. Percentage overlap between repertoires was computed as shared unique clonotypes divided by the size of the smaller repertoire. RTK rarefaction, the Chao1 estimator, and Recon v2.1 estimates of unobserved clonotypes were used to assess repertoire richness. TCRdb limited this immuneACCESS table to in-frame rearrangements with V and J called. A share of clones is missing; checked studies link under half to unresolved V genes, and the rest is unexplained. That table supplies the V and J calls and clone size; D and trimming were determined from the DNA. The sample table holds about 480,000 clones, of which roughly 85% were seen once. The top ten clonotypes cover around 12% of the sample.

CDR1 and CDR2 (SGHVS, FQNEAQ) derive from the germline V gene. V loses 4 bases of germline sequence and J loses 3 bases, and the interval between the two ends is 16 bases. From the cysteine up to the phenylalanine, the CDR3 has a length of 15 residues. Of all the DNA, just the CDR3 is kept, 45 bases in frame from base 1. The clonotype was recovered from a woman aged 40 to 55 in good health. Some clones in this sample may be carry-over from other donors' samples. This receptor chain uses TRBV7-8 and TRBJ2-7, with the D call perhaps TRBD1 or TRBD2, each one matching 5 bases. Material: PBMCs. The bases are TGTGCCAGCAGCTCCCCGGGACGGAGGTTCTACGAGCAGTACTTC. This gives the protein CASSSPGRRFYEQYF.